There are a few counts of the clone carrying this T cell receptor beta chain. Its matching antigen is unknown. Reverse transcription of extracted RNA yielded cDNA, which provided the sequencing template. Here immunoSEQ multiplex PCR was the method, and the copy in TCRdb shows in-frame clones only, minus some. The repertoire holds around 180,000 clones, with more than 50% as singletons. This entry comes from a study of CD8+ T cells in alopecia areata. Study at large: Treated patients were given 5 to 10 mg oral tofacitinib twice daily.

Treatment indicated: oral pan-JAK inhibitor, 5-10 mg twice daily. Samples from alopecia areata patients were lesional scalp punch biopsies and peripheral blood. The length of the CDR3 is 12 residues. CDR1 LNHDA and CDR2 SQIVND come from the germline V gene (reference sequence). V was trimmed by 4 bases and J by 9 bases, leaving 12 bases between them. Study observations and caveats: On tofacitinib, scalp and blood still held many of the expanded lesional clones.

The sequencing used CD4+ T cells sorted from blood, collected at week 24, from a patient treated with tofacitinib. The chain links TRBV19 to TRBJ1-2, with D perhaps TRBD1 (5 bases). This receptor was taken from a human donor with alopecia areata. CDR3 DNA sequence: TGTGCCAGTAGTACCGGGACCTTCCGCTACACCTTC. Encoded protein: CASSTGTFRYTF. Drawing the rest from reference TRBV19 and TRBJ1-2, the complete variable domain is DGGITQSPKYLFRKEGQNVTLSCEQNLNHDAMYWYRQDPGQGLRLIYYSQIVNDFQKGDIAEGYSVSREKKESFPLTVTSAQKNPTAFYLCASSTGTFRYTFGSGTRLTVV.